This TCR beta chain comes out of a study of blood T cell repertoires in COVID-19. The assay was immunoSEQ multiplex PCR, and TCRdb's table has in-frame clones only and misses some. Of 90,000 to 150,000 clones in the sample, about 85% were seen once. This clone appeared a single time. CDR1 SNHLY and CDR2 FYNNEI come from the germline V gene. The germline V and J ends were trimmed by 0 bases and 14 bases, with 14 bases remaining between them. The CDR3 sequence is 13 residues long. This TCR came from a man older than 75 with acute or convalescent COVID-19. The sample was peripheral blood. The gene calls are TRBV2 and TRBJ2-1; maybe TRBD2 (5 bases). As DNA, the CDR3 is TGTGCCAGCAGTGAAGCGGGTCTAGCTTATGAGTTCTTC. This sequence encodes CASSEAGLAYEFF.